Listed below are T cell receptor beta chains from one sample, sequenced in a study of blood T cell repertoires in COVID-19. TCRdb's table, derived via immunoSEQ multiplex PCR, lists solely in-frame clones and lacks some. The sample includes approximately 530,000 clones, about 89% of them seen just once. What was sequenced was peripheral blood. The origin of the receptors is a woman aged 50 to 60 with COVID-19, enrolled during active disease. CDR3s include the opening cysteine and the closing phenylalanine or tryptophan. A D gene is named only where the DNA matches it firmly.

V gene	D gene	J gene	CDR3 DNA	CDR3 protein
TRBV9	-	TRBJ1-3	TGTGCCAGCAGCTCGACCGGGAAGAGCACTGGAAACACCATATATTTT	CASSSTGKSTGNTIYF
TRBV3-1/TRBV3-2	TRBD2	TRBJ2-5	TGTGCCAGCAGCCAAGGGGTAGCGGGGTACCAAGAGACCCAGTACTTC	CASSQGVAGYQETQYF
TRBV2	TRBD1	TRBJ1-5	TGTGCCAGTGGACAGGAGTATAATCAGCCCCAGCATTTT	CASGQEYNQPQHF
TRBV6-4	-	TRBJ1-3	TGTGCCAGCAGTGAGTTCCCCGGAGGACCTGGAAACACCATATATTTT	CASSEFPGGPGNTIYF
TRBV5-6	TRBD1	TRBJ2-7	TGTGCCAGCACCTCAGGGGGACAGAACTCCTACGAGCAGTACTTC	CASTSGGQNSYEQYF
TRBV5-1	-	TRBJ1-2	TGCGCCAGCAGCTTGGAGTCTGCGGGAGGCTACACCTTC	CASSLESAGGYTF
TRBV5-1	-	TRBJ1-2	TGCGCCAGCAGAACGGGACAACTTAACTATGGCTACACCTTC	CASRTGQLNYGYTF
TRBV5-1	-	TRBJ2-5	TGCGCCAGCAGCGATGCGCCAGGCAAATCAGGAAGAGAGACCCAGTACTTC	CASSDAPGKSGRETQYF
TRBV6-5	-	TRBJ1-1	TGTGCCAGCAGTTGGAGAGGGCAGAACACTGAAGCTTTCTTT	CASSWRGQNTEAFF
TRBV6-6	TRBD1	TRBJ1-2	TGTGCCAGCAGTTACTCAGGGGACAGGGAAGATGGCTACACCTTC	CASSYSGDREDGYTF
TRBV30	TRBD2	TRBJ2-2	TGTGCCTGGAGCGGGGGGAGCAGTAGTGCCGGGGAGCTGTTTTTT	CAWSGGSSSAGELFF
TRBV4-1	TRBD2	TRBJ2-1	TGCGCCAGCAGCCAAGGGCCCCTGGGCGGGGGGGCGAATGAGCAGTTCTTC	CASSQGPLGGGANEQFF